Below are 32 T cell receptor beta chains sequenced from a single sample in a study of control samples from healthy donors and cancer patients. This table comes from immunoSEQ multiplex PCR, and its TCRdb copy is limited to in-frame clones, with some not included. This sample has 150,000 to 200,000 clones; roughly 91% occur once, and the top ten carry roughly 1.6%. The sequenced material came from blood. The receptors were gathered from a young woman in good health.

The rearrangement links TRBV12-3 or TRBV12-4 to TRBJ1-3; 7 nucleotides align to TRBD1. This CDR3 has 13 amino acids. The ends lost 5 bases at V and 3 bases at J; junction bases unmatched: 1. The CDR3 region has the DNA TGTGCCAGCAGTCGGACAGGTGGAAACACCATATATTTT. As protein: CASSRTGGNTIYF.

The rearrangement links TRBV6-5 to TRBJ2-6; a possible D gene is TRBD2 (5 bases). The V end lost 2 bases, the J end lost 0 bases, and 5 bases lay between the germline ends. The CDR3 has 15 amino acids. Germline CDR1 reads MNHEY; CDR2 reads SVGAGI. As DNA, the CDR3 is TGTGCCAGCAGTTACGGGAGCTCTGGGGCCAACGTCCTGACTTTC. It encodes CASSYGSSGANVLTF.

This chain connects TRBV27 to TRBJ2-1; the D call may be TRBD1 or TRBD2 (5 bases each). The CDR3 is 15 amino acids. The germline V and J ends were trimmed by 5 bases and 2 bases, with 13 bases remaining between them. Germline V lookup: CDR1 MNHEY, CDR2 SMNVEV (reference sequence). The CDR3 loop is CASSPHRTAYNEQFF. In DNA form, the CDR3 reads TGTGCCAGCAGTCCCCACAGGACTGCCTACAATGAGCAGTTCTTC.

The CDR3 DNA reads TGTGCCAGCAGCGGACAAGCCGGGACTAGCGGGGAATACGAGCAGTACTTC. Translation gives CASSGQAGTSGEYEQYF. The chain links TRBV9 to TRBJ2-7, with 13 bases identical to TRBD2. V shed 3 bases and J 4 bases; nucleotides not matched to a gene: 10. Germline V gives CDR1 SGDLS, CDR2 YYNGEE. The CDR3 contains 17 residues.

The rearrangement joins TRBV15 to TRBJ1-1; TRBD1 might be the D (6 bases). The CDR3 consists of 14 residues. Germline CDR1 and CDR2: LNHNV and YYDKDF (reference sequence). V gave up 6 bases and J gave up 1 base, with 12 bases separating them. This chain's CDR3 is CATRQFRGNTEAFF. Written as DNA, the CDR3 is TGTGCCACCAGGCAATTCAGGGGGAACACTGAAGCTTTCTTT.

V is TRBV9 and J is TRBJ1-6, with 9 bases matching TRBD1. This CDR3 has 16 amino acids. V lost 8 bases to trimming and J lost 0 bases; unmatched junction nucleotides: 6. Germline values: CDR1 SGDLS, CDR2 YYNGEE. This CDR3 reads CASGGTGSSYNSPLHF. CDR3 in DNA: TGTGCCAGTGGCGGGACAGGGAGCTCCTATAATTCACCCCTCCACTTT.

The rearrangement joins TRBV2 to TRBJ2-3, with a possible D match to TRBD1 (6 bases). V was trimmed by 3 bases and J by 5 bases, leaving 15 bases between them. The CDR3 runs to 15 residues. Per the germline V gene, CDR1 is SNHLY and CDR2 is FYNNEI. CDR3 coding DNA: TGTGCCAGCAGTGAGGGCAGGGGCGGTGGAGATACGCAGTATTTT. Translation: CASSEGRGGGDTQYF.

The V and J genes are TRBV6-5 and TRBJ1-3; a weak D match, TRBD1 (6 bases). Trimming took 7 bases from V and 0 from J, leaving 10 bases between them. The germline CDR1 and CDR2 sequences are MNHEY and SVGAGI. The CDR3 totals 14 residues. The CDR3 DNA follows: TGTGCCAGCACCGACAGGAGCTCTGGAAACACCATATATTTT. Translating gives CASTDRSSGNTIYF.

The rearrangement joins TRBV29-1 to TRBJ1-1; 9 bases match TRBD1. The V gene's germline CDR1 is SQVTM and CDR2 ANQGSEA. This CDR3 contains 12 residues. Trimming took 7 bases from V and 6 from J; bases not matched to a gene: 6. The CDR3 region is CSGITGGAEAFF. CDR3 coding DNA: TGCAGCGGAATTACAGGGGGCGCTGAAGCTTTCTTT. Based on the CDR3 plus reference TRBV29-1 and TRBJ1-1, the full variable domain is SAVISQKPSRDICQRGTSLTIQCQVDSQVTMMFWYRQQPGQSLTLIATANQGSEATYESGFVIDKFPISRPNLTFSTLTVSNMSPEDSSIYLCSGITGGAEAFFGQGTRLTVV.

V is TRBV10-2 and J is TRBJ2-7, with D unclear. V lost 2 bases to trimming and J lost 2 bases, with 4 bases between them. This CDR3 region has 12 residues. Per germline, CDR1 WSHSY and CDR2 SAAADI. The CDR3 sequence is CASSEGAYEQYF. The DNA for the CDR3 is TGCGCCAGCAGTGAGGGGGCCTACGAGCAGTACTTC.

This clone was recorded once. The chain has TRBV9 and TRBJ2-5; D gene uncertain. The CDR3 contains 15 residues. From germline, CDR1 is SGDLS and CDR2 YYNGEE. V was trimmed by 0 bases and J by 0 bases, leaving 9 bases between them. The CDR3 loop is CASSVALEYQETQYF. CDR3 in DNA: TGTGCCAGCAGCGTAGCGCTAGAGTACCAAGAGACCCAGTACTTC. Complete variable domain (other parts from reference TRBV9 and TRBJ2-5): DSGVTQTPKHLITATGQRVTLRCSPRSGDLSVYWYQQSLDQGLQFLIQYYNGEERAKGNILERFSAQQFPDLHSELNLSSLELGDSALYFCASSVALEYQETQYFGPGTRLLVL.

The V and J genes are TRBV27 and TRBJ2-1; weak D call: TRBD2 (5 bases). The CDR3 loop spans 16 amino acids. Germline assignment: CDR1 MNHEY and CDR2 SMNVEV (reference sequence). The V gene lost 4 bases and the J gene lost 0 bases, with 13 bases spanning the gap. The CDR3 spells CASSSPSRSSYNEQFF. CDR3 bases: TGTGCCAGCAGTTCTCCTAGCCGGAGCTCCTACAATGAGCAGTTCTTC.

The chain uses TRBV9 and TRBJ2-7; 8 bases match TRBD2. J was trimmed by 0 bases and V by 1 base; bases with no gene match: 6. The CDR3 runs to 16 residues. CDR1 and CDR2 (germline): SGDLS, YYNGEE. CDR3 bases: TGTGCCAGCAGCGTATCCCCCGGGACTAGCTCCTACGAGCAGTACTTC. It specifies CASSVSPGTSSYEQYF.

The genes are TRBV5-6 and TRBJ1-2; TRBD1 aligns across 7 bases. Germline V gives CDR1 SGHDT, CDR2 YYEEEE. The CDR3 contains 13 residues. V shed 4 bases, J shed 4 bases, and the junction held 4 bases outside the gene matches. The CDR3, as DNA: TGTGCCAGCAGCCCCCCAGGGGGCTATGGCTACACCTTC. Translated, it gives CASSPPGGYGYTF.

V gene TRBV15 combines with J gene TRBJ1-5, with D possibly matching TRBD1 (6 bases). Trimming shortened V by 7 bases and J by 0 bases, and 10 bases separated the two germline ends. This CDR3 region has 14 residues. Germline V gene sequence: CDR1 LNHNV, CDR2 YYDKDF (reference sequence). In nucleotides, the CDR3 is TGTGCCACCACCCCGGACAGTAGCAATCAGCCCCAGCATTTT. Its translation is CATTPDSSNQPQHF.

The chain links TRBV4-2 to TRBJ2-5; 12 bases align to TRBD1. The CDR3 is 15 amino acids. With 1 base clipped from V and 4 bases from J, the junction kept 1 base outside the gene matches. Per the germline V gene, CDR1 is LGHNA and CDR2 is YNFKEQ. The CDR3 spells CASSQGGQGAETQYF. The CDR3 coding sequence is TGTGCCAGCAGCCAAGGGGGACAGGGGGCAGAGACCCAGTACTTC.

The CDR3 DNA sequence: TGTGCCAGCAGCAACTACGAGCAGTACTTC. Protein product: CASSNYEQYF. The chain uses TRBV5-6 and TRBJ2-7; no definite D call. Germline CDR1 is SGHDT and CDR2 is YYEEEE. This CDR3 has 10 amino acids. Trimming left V 4 bases short and J 3 bases short, with 2 bases between. Looking up the rest from reference TRBV5-6 and TRBJ2-7 gives the full variable domain: DAGVTQSPTHLIKTRGQQVTLRCSPKSGHDTVSWYQQALGQGPQFIFQYYEEEERQRGNFPDRFSGHQFPNYSSELNVNALLLGDSALYLCASSNYEQYFGPGTRLTVT.

The gene calls are TRBV27 and TRBJ1-6; 10 bases are a match to TRBD1. Germline CDR1 is MNHEY and CDR2 is SMNVEV (reference sequence). The CDR3 consists of 15 residues. The junction had 5 bases not matched to a gene; V was cut back by 3 bases and J by 9 bases. CDR3 sequence reads: CASSFQTGGVSPLHF. The CDR3 DNA sequence: TGTGCCAGCAGTTTCCAGACAGGGGGCGTTTCACCCCTCCACTTT.

This clone is a singleton in its sample. The V call is TRBV10-3, the J call TRBJ2-5; 9 bases line up with TRBD1. This CDR3 is 13 amino acids long. The J segment lost 5 bases and the V segment lost 6 bases, leaving 4 bases of the junction unmatched. CDR1 and CDR2 from the germline V gene are ENHRY and SYGVKD. CDR3: CAISSTGGETQYF. The CDR3 DNA follows: TGTGCCATCAGCTCGACAGGGGGGGAGACCCAGTACTTC.

The V and J genes are TRBV18 and TRBJ1-5, with unresolved D. Looked up from germline, CDR1 is KGHSH and CDR2 is LQKENI. V dropped 1 base and J dropped 0 bases, with 7 bases sitting between them. The CDR3 sequence is 15 residues long. CDR3 amino acids: CASSPLGNSNQPQHF. CDR3 DNA sequence: TGTGCCAGCTCACCACTTGGGAATAGCAATCAGCCCCAGCATTTT.

A word on this clone: Other DNA sequences of this sample code for an identical CDR3. The chain uses TRBV10-3 and TRBJ2-3; TRBD1 aligns across 11 bases. The germline V gene encodes CDR1 ENHRY and CDR2 SYGVKD. V dropped 4 bases and J dropped 3; count of bases not matched to a gene: 3. This CDR3 spans 15 amino acids. CDR3 sequence reads: CAISARDRGTDTQYF. CDR3 DNA sequence: TGTGCCATCAGTGCCCGGGACAGGGGGACAGATACGCAGTATTTT.

The V and J genes are TRBV15 and TRBJ1-2; D remains unclear. Trimming took 4 bases from V and 0 from J, leaving 9 bases between them. The CDR3 runs 14 residues. Germline values: CDR1 LNHNV, CDR2 YYDKDF (reference sequence). The CDR3 DNA is TGTGCCACCAGCACGACCACAGCTAACTATGGCTACACCTTC. This encodes CATSTTTANYGYTF. The whole variable domain, remainder taken from reference TRBV15 and TRBJ1-2, is DAMVIQNPRYQVTQFGKPVTLSCSQTLNHNVMYWYQQKSSQAPKLLFHYYDKDFNNEADTPDNFQSRRPNTSFCFLDIRSPGLGDTAMYLCATSTTTANYGYTFGSGTRLTVV.

J is TRBJ1-6 and V is TRBV6-5; 7 bases are shared with TRBD1. With V trimmed by 2 bases and J by 7 bases, 5 bases remained unmatched. CDR1 MNHEY and CDR2 SVGAGI come from the germline V gene. This CDR3 has 15 amino acids. This CDR3 reads CASSYGGTENSPLHF. The CDR3 region has the DNA TGTGCCAGCAGTTACGGGGGGACAGAGAATTCACCCCTCCACTTT.

V gene TRBV7-6 combines with J gene TRBJ2-5; 9 bases are shared with TRBD2. The germline V gene encodes CDR1 SGHVS and CDR2 FNYEAQ. Trimming at V came to 1 base and at J to 4 bases, leaving 10 bases not matched to a gene. The CDR3 totals 17 residues. The CDR3 sequence: CASSLGGLAGRVETQYF. In nucleotides, the CDR3 is TGTGCCAGCAGCTTAGGTGGTCTAGCGGGGCGGGTAGAGACCCAGTACTTC. Based on the CDR3 plus reference TRBV7-6 and TRBJ2-5, the full variable domain is GAGVSQSPRYKVTKRGQDVALRCDPISGHVSLYWYRQALGQGPEFLTYFNYEAQQDKSGLPNDRFSAERPEGSISTLTIQRTEQRDSAMYRCASSLGGLAGRVETQYFGPGTRLLVL.

The rearrangement links TRBV10-2 to TRBJ2-1, with TRBD2 identical over 9 bases. Per germline, CDR1 WSHSY and CDR2 SAAADI. V lost 6 bases and J lost 0; bases outside the gene matches: 3. There are 15 residues in the CDR3. The CDR3 nucleotides read TGCGCCAGCAGGCTAGCGGGGAGCTCCTACAATGAGCAGTTCTTC. Protein sequence: CASRLAGSSYNEQFF.

This chain connects TRBV28 to TRBJ1-3; D is perhaps TRBD1 (5 bases). This CDR3 contains 16 residues. V was trimmed by 5 bases and J by 0 bases, leaving 14 bases between them. Germline CDR1 and CDR2: MDHEN and SYDVKM. The CDR3 here is CASSRGGPTSGNTIYF. In nucleotides, the CDR3 is TGTGCCAGCAGTCGCGGGGGACCTACCTCTGGAAACACCATATATTTT. The entire variable domain, with the rest obtained from reference TRBV28 and TRBJ1-3, is as follows: DVKVTQSSRYLVKRTGEKVFLECVQDMDHENMFWYRQDPGLGLRLIYFSYDVKMKEKGDIPEGYSVSREKKERFSLILESASTNQTSMYLCASSRGGPTSGNTIYFGEGSWLTVV.

As regards this clone: At one end the junction does not follow the germline gene, possibly because of a read error. Here the CDR3 DNA reads TGTGCCAGCAGTCCCCGGAACTTC. Protein product: CASSPRNF. The chain has TRBV5-6 and TRBJ2-7; D is ambiguous. This CDR3 contains 8 residues. Germline V gene data show CDR1 as SGHDT and CDR2 as YYEEEE. Full variable domain (remainder filled in from reference TRBV5-6 and TRBJ2-7): DAGVTQSPTHLIKTRGQQVTLRCSPKSGHDTVSWYQQALGQGPQFIFQYYEEEERQRGNFPDRFSGHQFPNYSSELNVNALLLGDSALYLCASSPRNFGPGTRLTVT.

V and J are TRBV10-2 and TRBJ1-3; no clear D. Trimming took off 2 bases at V and 0 bases at J, with 5 bases between the two ends. Germline-derived CDR1 and CDR2 are WSHSY and SAAADI. There are 14 residues in the CDR3. The CDR3 reads CASSERSSGNTIYF. CDR3 DNA sequence: TGCGCCAGCAGTGAGCGTAGCTCTGGAAACACCATATATTTT.

The J gene is TRBJ2-1, the V gene TRBV29-1; no reliable D call. This CDR3 spans 12 amino acids. Germline values: CDR1 SQVTM, CDR2 ANQGSEA. V lost 5 bases, J lost 7 bases, and 12 bases lay in between. The CDR3 is CSVSGQPNEQFF. The CDR3 DNA follows: TGCAGCGTTTCGGGTCAGCCTAATGAGCAGTTCTTC.

The rearrangement joins TRBV2 to TRBJ2-7; 9 bases are shared with TRBD2. The CDR3 consists of 13 residues. The germline CDR1 and CDR2 sequences are SNHLY and FYNNEI. V gave up 5 bases and J gave up 5 bases; unmatched junction bases: 4. The CDR3 sequence: CASSSGGKNEQYF. The CDR3, as DNA: TGTGCCAGCAGTAGCGGGGGGAAGAACGAGCAGTACTTC.

The count of this clone is one. V usage is TRBV19 and J usage is TRBJ1-2; TRBD1 might be the D (5 bases). The CDR3 loop spans 13 amino acids. Germline loops: CDR1 LNHDA, CDR2 SQIVND (reference sequence). V lost 6 bases and J lost 8, with 16 bases in between. The CDR3 sequence: CASRAGIVGGYTF. The CDR3 DNA follows: TGTGCCAGTAGGGCAGGGATCGTGGGAGGCTACACCTTC.

The gene calls are TRBV7-9 and TRBJ1-2; D possibly corresponds to TRBD1 (5 bases). The CDR3 has 14 residues. CDR1 and CDR2 from the germline V gene are SEHNR and FQNEAQ (reference sequence). Trimming took 1 base from V and 4 from J, leaving 10 bases between them. This CDR3 reads CASSLGGNGYGYTF. The CDR3 bases are TGTGCCAGCAGCTTAGGGGGGAATGGCTATGGCTACACCTTC.